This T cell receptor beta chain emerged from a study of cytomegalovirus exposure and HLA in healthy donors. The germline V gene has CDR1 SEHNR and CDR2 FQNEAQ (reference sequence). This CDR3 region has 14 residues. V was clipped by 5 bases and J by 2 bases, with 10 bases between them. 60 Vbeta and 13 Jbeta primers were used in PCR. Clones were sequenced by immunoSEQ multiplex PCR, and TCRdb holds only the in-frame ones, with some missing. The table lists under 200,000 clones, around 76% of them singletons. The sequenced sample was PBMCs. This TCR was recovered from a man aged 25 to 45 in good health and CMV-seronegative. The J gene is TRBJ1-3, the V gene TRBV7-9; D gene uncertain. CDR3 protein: CASSQEGTGNTIYF. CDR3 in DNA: TGTGCCAGCAGCCAGGAAGGTACTGGAAACACCATATATTTT. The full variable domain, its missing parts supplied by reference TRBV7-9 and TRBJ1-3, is DTGVSQNPRHKITKRGQNVTFRCDPISEHNRLYWYRQTLGQGPEFLTYFQNEAQLEKSRLLSDRFSAERPKGSFSTLEIQRTEQGDSAMYLCASSQEGTGNTIYFGEGSWLTVV.